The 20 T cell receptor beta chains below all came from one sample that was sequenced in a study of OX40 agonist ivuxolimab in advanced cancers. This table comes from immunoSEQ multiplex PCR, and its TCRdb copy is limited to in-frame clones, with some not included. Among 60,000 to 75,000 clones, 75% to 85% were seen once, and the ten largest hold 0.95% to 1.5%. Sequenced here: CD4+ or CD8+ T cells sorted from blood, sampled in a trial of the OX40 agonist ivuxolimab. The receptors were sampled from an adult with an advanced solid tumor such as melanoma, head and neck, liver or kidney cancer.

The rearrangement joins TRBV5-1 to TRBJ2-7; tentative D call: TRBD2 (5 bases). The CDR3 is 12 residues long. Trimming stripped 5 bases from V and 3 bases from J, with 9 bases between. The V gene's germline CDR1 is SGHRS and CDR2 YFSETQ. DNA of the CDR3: TGCGCCAGCAGGGAGGACCTCTACGAGCAGTACTTC. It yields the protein CASREDLYEQYF.

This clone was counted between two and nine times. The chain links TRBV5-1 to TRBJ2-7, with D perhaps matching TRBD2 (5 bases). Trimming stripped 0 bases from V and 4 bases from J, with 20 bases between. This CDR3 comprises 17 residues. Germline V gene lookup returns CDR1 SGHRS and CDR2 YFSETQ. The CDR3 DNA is TGCGCCAGCAGCTTGGAGGTTCGGGTCGGAGGACTGTACGAGCAGTACTTC. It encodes CASSLEVRVGGLYEQYF.

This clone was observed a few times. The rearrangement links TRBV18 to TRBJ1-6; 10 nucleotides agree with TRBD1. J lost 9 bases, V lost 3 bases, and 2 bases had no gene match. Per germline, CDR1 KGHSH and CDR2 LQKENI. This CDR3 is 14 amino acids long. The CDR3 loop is CASSPTGGGSPLHF. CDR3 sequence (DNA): TGTGCCAGCTCACCGACAGGGGGCGGTTCACCCCTCCACTTT.

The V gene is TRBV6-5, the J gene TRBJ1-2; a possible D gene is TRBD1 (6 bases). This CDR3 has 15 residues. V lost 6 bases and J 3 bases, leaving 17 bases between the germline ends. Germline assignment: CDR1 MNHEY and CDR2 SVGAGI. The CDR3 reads CASSKRGGRDYGYTF. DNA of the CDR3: TGTGCCAGCAGCAAACGGGGGGGGCGAGACTATGGCTACACCTTC.

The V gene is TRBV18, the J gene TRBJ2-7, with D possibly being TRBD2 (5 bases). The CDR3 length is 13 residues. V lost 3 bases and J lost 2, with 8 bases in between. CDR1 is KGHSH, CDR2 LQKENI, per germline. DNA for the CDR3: TGTGCCAGCTCACCCCGAGGGCCCTACGAGCAGTACTTC. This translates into CASSPRGPYEQYF.

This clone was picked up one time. CDR3 residues: CASSLVSTYEQYF. For the CDR3, the DNA is TGCGCCAGCAGCTTGGTTAGCACCTACGAGCAGTACTTC. The chain has TRBV5-1 and TRBJ2-7, with no clear D. This CDR3 spans 13 amino acids. Germline values: CDR1 SGHRS, CDR2 YFSETQ. V was pared by 0 bases and J by 2 bases, with 6 bases between. The whole variable domain, remainder taken from reference TRBV5-1 and TRBJ2-7, is KAGVTQTPRYLIKTRGQQVTLSCSPISGHRSVSWYQQTPGQGLQFLFEYFSETQRNKGNFPGRFSGRQFSNSRSEMNVSTLELGDSALYLCASSLVSTYEQYFGPGTRLTVT.

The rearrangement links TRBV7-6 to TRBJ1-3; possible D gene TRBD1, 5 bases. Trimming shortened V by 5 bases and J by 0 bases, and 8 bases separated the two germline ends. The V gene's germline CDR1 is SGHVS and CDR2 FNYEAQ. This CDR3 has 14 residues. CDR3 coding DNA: TGTGCCAGCAGCGAGACAGTCTCTGGAAACACCATATATTTT. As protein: CASSETVSGNTIYF.

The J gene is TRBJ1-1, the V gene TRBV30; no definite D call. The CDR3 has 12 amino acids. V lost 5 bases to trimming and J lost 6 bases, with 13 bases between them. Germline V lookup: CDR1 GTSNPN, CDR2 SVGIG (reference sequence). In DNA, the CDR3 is TGTGCCTGGGCCCCCGGCATCGCTGAAGCTTTCTTT. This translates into CAWAPGIAEAFF.

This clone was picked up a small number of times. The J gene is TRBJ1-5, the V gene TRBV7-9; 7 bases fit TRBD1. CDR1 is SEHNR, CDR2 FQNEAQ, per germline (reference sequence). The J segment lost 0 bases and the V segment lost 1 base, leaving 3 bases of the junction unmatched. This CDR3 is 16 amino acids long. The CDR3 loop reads CASSLEGGYSNQPQHF. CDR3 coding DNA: TGTGCCAGCAGCTTAGAAGGGGGCTATAGCAATCAGCCCCAGCATTTT.

The CDR3 loop is CASSQLQGGGAFF. In DNA, the CDR3 is TGTGCCAGCAGCCAACTACAAGGTGGGGGAGCTTTCTTT. The chain carries TRBV5-5 and TRBJ1-1; weak D call: TRBD1 (5 bases). Per germline, CDR1 SGHKS and CDR2 YYEKEE (reference sequence). V gave up 4 bases and J gave up 10 bases, with 17 bases separating them. The CDR3 has 13 amino acids. Supplemented by reference TRBV5-5 and TRBJ1-1, the full variable domain reads DAGVTQSPTHLIKTRGQQVTLRCSPISGHKSVSWYQQVLGQGPQFIFQYYEKEERGRGNFPDRFSARQFPNYSSELNVNALLLGDSALYLCASSQLQGGGAFFGQGTRLTVV.

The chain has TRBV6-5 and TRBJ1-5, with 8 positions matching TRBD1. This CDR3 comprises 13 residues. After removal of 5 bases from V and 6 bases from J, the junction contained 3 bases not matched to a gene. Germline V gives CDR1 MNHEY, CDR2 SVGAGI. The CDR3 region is CASSPRGRQPQHF. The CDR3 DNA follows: TGTGCCAGCAGTCCCAGGGGGCGTCAGCCCCAGCATTTT.

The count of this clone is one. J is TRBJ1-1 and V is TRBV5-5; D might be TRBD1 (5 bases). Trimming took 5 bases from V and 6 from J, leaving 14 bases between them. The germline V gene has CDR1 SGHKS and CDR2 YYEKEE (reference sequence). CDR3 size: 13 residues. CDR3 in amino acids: CASRYYGGAEAFF. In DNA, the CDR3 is TGTGCCAGCAGATACTACGGGGGAGCTGAAGCTTTCTTT.

The CDR3 region is CASRPGQGTEAFF. The CDR3 DNA reads as TGTGCCAGCAGACCAGGACAGGGAACTGAAGCTTTCTTT. V usage is TRBV7-9 and J usage is TRBJ1-1; 8 positions match TRBD1. Germline-derived CDR1 and CDR2 are SEHNR and FQNEAQ (reference sequence). Unmatched junction bases numbered 5, after V lost 6 bases and J lost 5 bases. The CDR3 consists of 13 residues.

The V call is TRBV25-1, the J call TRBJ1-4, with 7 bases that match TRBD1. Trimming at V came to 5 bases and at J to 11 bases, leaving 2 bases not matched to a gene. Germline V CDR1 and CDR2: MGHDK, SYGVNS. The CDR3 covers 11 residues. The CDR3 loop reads CASSQGGKLFF. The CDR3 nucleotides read TGTGCCAGCAGTCAGGGGGGGAAACTGTTTTTT.

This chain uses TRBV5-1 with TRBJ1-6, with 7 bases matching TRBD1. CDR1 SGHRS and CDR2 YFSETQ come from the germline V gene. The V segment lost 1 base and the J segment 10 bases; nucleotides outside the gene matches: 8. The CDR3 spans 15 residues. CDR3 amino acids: CASSLLQGTGSPLHF. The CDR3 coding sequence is TGCGCCAGCAGCTTGTTACAGGGGACGGGCTCACCCCTCCACTTT.

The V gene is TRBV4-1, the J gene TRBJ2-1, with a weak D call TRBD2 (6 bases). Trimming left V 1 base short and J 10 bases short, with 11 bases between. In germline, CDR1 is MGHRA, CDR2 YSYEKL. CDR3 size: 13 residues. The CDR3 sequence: CASSQVRSGEQFF. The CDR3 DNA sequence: TGCGCCAGCAGCCAAGTACGAAGCGGGGAGCAGTTCTTC.

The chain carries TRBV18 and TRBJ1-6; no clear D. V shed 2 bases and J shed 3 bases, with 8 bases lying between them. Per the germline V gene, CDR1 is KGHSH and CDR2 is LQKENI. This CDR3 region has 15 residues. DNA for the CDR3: TGTGCCAGCTCACCAGTCGGCGGCTATAATTCACCCCTCCACTTT. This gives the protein CASSPVGGYNSPLHF.

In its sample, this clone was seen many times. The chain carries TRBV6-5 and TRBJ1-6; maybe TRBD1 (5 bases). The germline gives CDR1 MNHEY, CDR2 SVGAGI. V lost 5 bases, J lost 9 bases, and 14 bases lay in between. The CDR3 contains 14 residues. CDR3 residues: CASSLEPRGSPLHF. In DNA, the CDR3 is TGTGCCAGCAGTCTGGAGCCGAGGGGTTCACCCCTCCACTTT.

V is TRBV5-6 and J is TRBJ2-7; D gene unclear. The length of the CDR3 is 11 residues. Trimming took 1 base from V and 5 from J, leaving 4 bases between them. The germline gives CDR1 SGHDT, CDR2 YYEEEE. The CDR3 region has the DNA TGTGCCAGCAGCTTGATCGACGAGCAGTACTTC. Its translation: CASSLIDEQYF.

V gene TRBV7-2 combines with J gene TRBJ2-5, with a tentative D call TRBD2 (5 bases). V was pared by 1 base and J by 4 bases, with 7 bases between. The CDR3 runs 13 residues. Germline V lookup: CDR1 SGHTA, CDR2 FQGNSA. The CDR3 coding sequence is TGTGCCAGCAGCTTAGGAGGGAGAGAGACCCAGTACTTC. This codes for CASSLGGRETQYF.